This T cell receptor beta chain was sequenced during a study of identical twins' blood T cells. V lost 2 bases and J lost 7, with 2 bases in between. This CDR3 spans 10 amino acids. Per germline, CDR1 DFQATT and CDR2 SNEGSKA (reference sequence). TCRdb passed the 5' RACE reads through MiXCR, listing each CDR3 protein once. The sample lists 350,000 to 400,000 distinct CDR3 sequences; more than 25% were seen once. The chain links TRBV20-1 to TRBJ2-2; D is unresolved. Sample: PBMCs. This sequence was found in a woman aged 18 to 55 in good health. CDR3 in amino acids: CSARRGELFF. DNA of the CDR3: TGCAGTGCTAGACGCGGGGAGCTGTTTTTT.